The rows below give T cell receptor beta chains drawn from one sample of a study of blood T cell repertoires in COVID-19. The protocol was immunoSEQ multiplex PCR, while the TCRdb copy is restricted to in-frame clones and leaves out a portion. The sample contains about 65,000 clones, 85% to 95% of which appear only once. Material: peripheral blood. The receptors stem from a man aged 65 to 85 with active COVID-19. The CDR3 runs from the conserved cysteine through the conserved F or W. A D gene is named only where the DNA matches it firmly. Clone size is given for some rows only: seen once, a few or many times, or a class if the clone is expanded.

abundance | j_gene | v_gene | d_gene | CDR3aa | CDR3nt
NA | TRBJ2-5 | TRBV6-2/TRBV6-3 | TRBD1 | CASSPYRGRGETQYF | TGTGCCAGCAGTCCGTACAGGGGGCGCGGAGAGACCCAGTACTTC
NA | TRBJ2-3 | TRBV28 | NA | CASSLSIAADTQYF | TGTGCCAGCAGTTTAAGTATAGCGGCAGATACGCAGTATTTT
NA | TRBJ2-1 | TRBV6-6 | TRBD1 | CASSRMTGVSSYNEQFF | TGTGCCAGCAGCCGAATGACAGGGGTCAGCTCCTACAATGAGCAGTTCTTC
NA | TRBJ1-1 | TRBV4-1 | TRBD1 | CASSQTGGPDEAFF | TGCGCCAGCAGCCAGACAGGGGGCCCTGATGAAGCTTTCTTT
NA | TRBJ1-2 | TRBV6-2/TRBV6-3 | TRBD1 | CASSPGTGPSINYGYTF | TGTGCCAGCAGTCCCGGGACAGGGCCTTCTATTAACTATGGCTACACCTTC
NA | TRBJ1-3 | TRBV5-1 | NA | CASSLEPLHSGNTIYF | TGCGCCAGCAGCTTGGAGCCCCTTCACTCTGGAAACACCATATATTTT
NA | TRBJ2-1 | TRBV10-2 | NA | CASSESSQLQANEQFF | TGCGCCAGCAGTGAGTCGTCTCAATTACAGGCCAATGAGCAGTTCTTC
NA | TRBJ2-1 | TRBV4-2 | TRBD2 | CASSQDRLAGADNGNEQFF | TGTGCCAGCAGCCAAGATCGGCTAGCGGGGGCCGACAATGGGAATGAGCAGTTCTTC
NA | TRBJ1-1 | TRBV29-1 | NA | CSVVPSRWAGEAFF | TGCAGCGTTGTCCCCTCCCGCTGGGCAGGTGAAGCTTTCTTT
NA | TRBJ2-7 | TRBV3-1/TRBV3-2 | NA | CASSQETYEQYF | TGTGCCAGCAGCCAAGAGACTTACGAGCAGTACTTC
NA | TRBJ1-6 | TRBV5-1 | NA | CASSLVETYNSPLHF | TGCGCCAGCAGCTTGGTGGAGACCTATAATTCACCCCTCCACTTT
NA | TRBJ2-3 | TRBV3-1/TRBV3-2 | TRBD2 | CASSQNVLAGPGTDTQYF | TGTGCCAGCAGCCAAAACGTTTTAGCGGGGCCTGGCACAGATACGCAGTATTTT
NA | TRBJ1-6 | TRBV19 | TRBD1 | CASSTTGFGTTSSPLHF | TGTGCCAGTAGTACGACAGGGTTCGGGACCACGAGTTCACCCCTCCACTTT
NA | TRBJ2-3 | TRBV11-3 | NA | CASSLGGTSSTDTQYF | TGTGCCAGCAGCCTGGGTGGGACAAGCAGCACAGATACGCAGTATTTT
NA | TRBJ1-5 | TRBV18 | TRBD1 | CASSPLTGGGQPQHF | TGTGCCAGCTCACCTCTTACAGGGGGCGGTCAGCCCCAGCATTTT
few | TRBJ2-7 | TRBV27 | TRBD2 | CASSVRLAGNGEQYF | TGTGCCAGCAGTGTAAGACTAGCGGGTAATGGCGAGCAGTACTTC
NA | TRBJ2-2 | TRBV19 | TRBD2 | CASSIRGGTGELFF | TGTGCCAGTAGTATCCGGGGGGGGACCGGGGAGCTGTTTTTT
once | TRBJ1-6 | TRBV6-5 | TRBD1 | CASQLLGQGGSPLHF | TGTGCCAGCCAGTTACTCGGGCAGGGGGGTTCACCCCTCCACTTT
NA | TRBJ2-1 | TRBV19 | TRBD2 | CASSTLAGERQFF | TGTGCCAGTAGTACGCTAGCGGGGGAGCGGCAGTTCTTC
NA | TRBJ2-2 | TRBV14 | NA | CASSQGQGWNTGELFF | TGTGCCAGCAGCCAAGGGCAGGGTTGGAACACCGGGGAGCTGTTTTTT
NA | TRBJ2-2 | TRBV6-5 | NA | CASSQYGGPGELFF | TGTGCCAGCAGTCAATACGGGGGTCCCGGGGAGCTGTTTTTT
NA | TRBJ2-7 | TRBV5-1 | NA | CASSPLATYEQYF | TGCGCCAGCAGCCCTCTAGCGACCTACGAGCAGTACTTC
NA | TRBJ2-1 | TRBV5-4 | TRBD2 | CASSSPGSGGRVQFF | TGTGCCAGCAGCTCCCCGGGAAGCGGGGGACGCGTGCAGTTCTTC
NA | TRBJ2-7 | TRBV11-2 | TRBD1 | CASSLVAGQVGEQYF | TGTGCCAGCAGCTTAGTGGCCGGACAGGTGGGCGAGCAGTACTTC
NA | TRBJ2-1 | TRBV3-1/TRBV3-2 | NA | CASSQTENEQFF | TGTGCCAGCAGCCAAACCGAGAATGAGCAGTTCTTC
NA | TRBJ2-7 | TRBV10-3 | NA | CAIEGSGDEQYF | TGTGCCATCGAAGGTTCAGGTGACGAGCAGTACTTC
once | TRBJ2-1 | TRBV18 | TRBD2 | CASSLGTIGGNEQFF | TGTGCCAGCTCACTTGGGACTATCGGGGGCAATGAGCAGTTCTTC
NA | TRBJ2-2 | TRBV6-6 | TRBD2 | CASSYGGGEVGELFF | TGTGCCAGCAGTTACGGCGGGGGGGAGGTCGGGGAGCTGTTTTTT
NA | TRBJ2-5 | TRBV5-4 | NA | CASSGHQVPGIETQYF | TGTGCCAGCAGCGGGCACCAGGTCCCAGGTATAGAGACCCAGTACTTC
NA | TRBJ2-5 | TRBV6-6 | NA | CASSYAETQYF | TGTGCCAGCAGTTACGCGGAGACCCAGTACTTC
NA | TRBJ2-5 | TRBV6-1 | TRBD2 | CASSEAGGGVQETQYF | TGTGCCAGCAGTGAAGCAGGCGGGGGGGTCCAAGAGACCCAGTACTTC
once | TRBJ1-1 | TRBV7-9 | NA | CASSLGPSTDTEAFF | TGTGCCAGCAGCTTAGGCCCGAGCACTGACACTGAAGCTTTCTTT
NA | TRBJ1-1 | TRBV11-1 | TRBD1 | CASSSPGQGAGTEAFF | TGTGCCAGCAGCTCTCCGGGACAGGGGGCTGGAACTGAAGCTTTCTTT
NA | TRBJ1-6 | TRBV18 | TRBD1 | CASSPTGGNSPLHF | TGTGCCAGCTCACCGACAGGGGGAAATTCACCCCTCCACTTT
few | TRBJ2-7 | TRBV5-1 | TRBD1 | CASCPWTGGYEQYF | TGCGCCAGCTGCCCTTGGACAGGGGGCTACGAGCAGTACTTC
NA | TRBJ1-2 | TRBV7-2 | TRBD1 | CASRSTGQAGGYTF | TGTGCCAGCCGCTCGACAGGGCAGGCAGGCGGCTACACCTTC
NA | TRBJ2-7 | TRBV4-3 | NA | CASSQAFGGKSYEQYF | TGCGCCAGCAGCCAAGCCTTTGGGGGCAAGTCCTACGAGCAGTACTTC
NA | TRBJ2-1 | TRBV9 | TRBD2 | CASSPPGLGAHEQFF | TGTGCCAGCAGCCCGCCGGGACTAGGGGCCCATGAGCAGTTCTTC
NA | TRBJ2-3 | TRBV5-6 | NA | CASSLGSVADTQYF | TGTGCCAGCAGCTTGGGTTCGGTGGCAGATACGCAGTATTTT
NA | TRBJ2-3 | TRBV5-6 | TRBD2 | CASSSRGGLETTDTQYF | TGTGCCAGCAGCTCCCGGGGCGGACTAGAGACAACAGATACGCAGTATTTT
NA | TRBJ2-1 | TRBV7-2 | NA | CASSLASWSSYNEQFF | TGTGCCAGCAGCTTAGCATCCTGGAGCTCCTACAATGAGCAGTTCTTC
NA | TRBJ2-1 | TRBV24-1 | NA | CATSVGGPGYNEQFF | TGTGCCACCAGTGTCGGGGGGCCAGGCTACAATGAGCAGTTCTTC
NA | TRBJ1-2 | TRBV3-1/TRBV3-2 | NA | CASSFGGEVGYTF | TGTGCCAGCAGCTTTGGCGGTGAGGTCGGCTACACCTTC
NA | TRBJ1-4 | TRBV4-3 | NA | CASSQEPGQKLFF | TGCGCCAGCAGCCAAGAACCGGGTCAAAAACTGTTTTTT
NA | TRBJ1-2 | TRBV7-2 | NA | CASSPPGAGYTF | TGTGCCAGCAGCCCCCCGGGAGCTGGCTACACCTTC